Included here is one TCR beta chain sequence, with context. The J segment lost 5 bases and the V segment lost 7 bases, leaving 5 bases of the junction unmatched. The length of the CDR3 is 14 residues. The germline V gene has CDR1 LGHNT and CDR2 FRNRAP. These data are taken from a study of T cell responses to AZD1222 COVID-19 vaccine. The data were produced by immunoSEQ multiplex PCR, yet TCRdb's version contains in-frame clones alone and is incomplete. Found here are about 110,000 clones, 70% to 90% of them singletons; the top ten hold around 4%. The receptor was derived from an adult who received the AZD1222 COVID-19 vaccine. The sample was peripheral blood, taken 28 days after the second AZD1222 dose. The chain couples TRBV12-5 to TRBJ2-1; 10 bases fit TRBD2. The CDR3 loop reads CASDLSGRNNEQFF. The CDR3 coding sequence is TGTGCTAGTGACCTTAGCGGGAGGAACAATGAGCAGTTCTTC.